These 27 T cell receptor beta chains share one sample of origin, sequenced in a study of blood T cell repertoires in COVID-19. Measured with immunoSEQ multiplex PCR; TCRdb has only the in-frame clones, and not every one. The table records about 230,000 clones, 83% of them present only once. Sequenced material: peripheral blood. These receptors all come from a woman between 65 and 79 years old with active or convalescent COVID-19.

V and J are TRBV2 and TRBJ2-7, with 7 bases lining up with TRBD1. The length of the CDR3 is 14 residues. Germline V gene lookup returns CDR1 SNHLY and CDR2 FYNNEI. The J segment lost 2 bases and the V segment lost 9 bases, leaving 10 bases of the junction unmatched. The CDR3 loop is CASSSQGLAYEQYF. The DNA for the CDR3 is TGTGCCAGTTCCTCACAGGGGTTAGCCTACGAGCAGTACTTC.

This clone was detected only a few times. CDR3 in DNA: TGTGCCAGCAGCCAAGGGGGCACCTATGGCTACACCTTC. Translated, it gives CASSQGGTYGYTF. V gene TRBV3-1 (or the pseudogene TRBV3-2) combines with J gene TRBJ1-2, with a possible D match to TRBD1 (5 bases). V shed 1 base and J shed 4 bases, with 7 bases lying between them. Germline V CDR1 and CDR2: LGHDT, YNNKEL (reference sequence). This CDR3 contains 13 residues.

This clone was seen just once. The chain recombines TRBV2 with TRBJ1-1; D ambiguous. The CDR3 extends over 12 amino acids. Between the trimmed V and J ends, which lost 3 bases and 7 bases, there was a span of 9 bases. Germline V lookup: CDR1 SNHLY, CDR2 FYNNEI. CDR3 DNA sequence: TGTGCCAGCAGTGATGGCGAGGTTGAAGCTTTCTTT. It specifies CASSDGEVEAFF.

The J gene is TRBJ1-2, the V gene TRBV18, with a possible D match to TRBD1 (6 bases). The CDR3 is 12 residues long. V was cut by 8 bases and J by 6 bases, with 13 bases left in between. In germline, CDR1 is KGHSH, CDR2 LQKENI. CDR3 sequence (DNA): TGTGCCAGCCGGGACAAGTTAAATGGCTACACCTTC. Translating it yields CASRDKLNGYTF.

V and J are TRBV9 and TRBJ1-6, with TRBD1 identical over 9 bases. The germline V gene has CDR1 SGDLS and CDR2 YYNGEE. This CDR3 spans 16 amino acids. J lost 4 bases, V lost 4 bases, and 6 bases had no gene match. DNA for the CDR3: TGTGCCAGCAGCATCCGGGACAGGGATTATAATTCACCCCTCCACTTT. Protein: CASSIRDRDYNSPLHF.

The rearrangement uses TRBV3-1 (or the pseudogene TRBV3-2) and TRBJ2-2; D gene unclear. The germline gives CDR1 LGHDT, CDR2 YNNKEL (reference sequence). V lost 1 base and J lost 2, with 8 bases in between. The CDR3 runs 15 residues. CDR3 amino acids: CASSQARINTGELFF. The CDR3 bases are TGTGCCAGCAGCCAAGCGAGGATAAACACCGGGGAGCTGTTTTTT.

The V call is TRBV3-1 (or the pseudogene TRBV3-2), the J call TRBJ2-5, with 8 positions matching TRBD2. The CDR3 is made up of 16 amino acids. Per germline, CDR1 LGHDT and CDR2 YNNKEL (reference sequence). With 1 base clipped from V and 4 bases from J, the junction kept 8 bases outside the gene matches. The chain's CDR3 is CASSQGTAGGRETQYF. As DNA, the CDR3 is TGTGCCAGCAGCCAAGGTACTGCGGGGGGTCGAGAGACCCAGTACTTC.

The V and J genes are TRBV6-5 and TRBJ1-2; TRBD1 matches at 7 bases. Losses at the gene ends were 6 bases for V and 4 bases for J; bases not matched to a gene: 11. Germline CDR1 reads MNHEY; CDR2 reads SVGAGI. The CDR3 consists of 15 residues. The CDR3 nucleotides read TGTGCCAGCAGGGCTTGGGGGACAGTTTTCTATGGCTACACCTTC. It specifies CASRAWGTVFYGYTF.

This chain uses TRBV28 with TRBJ2-3; no firm D call. Germline V gene sequence: CDR1 MDHEN, CDR2 SYDVKM. V lost 3 bases and J 0 bases, leaving 10 bases between the germline ends. The CDR3 is 15 amino acids. This chain's CDR3 is CASSFVSSSTDTQYF. The CDR3 coding sequence is TGTGCCAGCAGTTTTGTGTCTTCTAGCACAGATACGCAGTATTTT.

The rearrangement links TRBV7-9 to TRBJ1-4, with unresolved D. Deletions cut 4 bases from V and 8 bases from J, with 14 bases between. CDR1 SEHNR and CDR2 FQNEAQ come from the germline V gene (reference sequence). The CDR3 sequence is 14 residues long. The CDR3 bases are TGTGCCAGCAGCTCCAGGACGCGGGGAGAAAAACTGTTTTTT. Translated: CASSSRTRGEKLFF.

The chain has TRBV5-1 and TRBJ2-7, with 9 bases identical to TRBD1. With 0 bases clipped from V and 0 bases from J, the junction kept 1 base outside the gene matches. The CDR3 spans 15 residues. Germline CDR1 is SGHRS and CDR2 is YFSETQ. CDR3 nucleotide sequence: TGCGCCAGCAGCTTGGGGGACAGGGCCTCCTACGAGCAGTACTTC. Its translation is CASSLGDRASYEQYF.

The chain is built from TRBV30 and TRBJ1-3, with TRBD1 matching over 7 bases. CDR3 length equals 14 residues. Germline V gives CDR1 GTSNPN, CDR2 SVGIG (reference sequence). J was trimmed by 8 bases and V by 1 base; bases with no gene match: 8. The CDR3 bases are TGTGCCTGGAGTGCTCCGACAGGGTACCACACCATATATTTT. Translating gives CAWSAPTGYHTIYF.

The chain uses TRBV30 and TRBJ1-2, with TRBD1 matching 8 bases. In germline, CDR1 is GTSNPN, CDR2 SVGIG (reference sequence). After removal of 4 bases from V and 6 bases from J, the junction contained 7 bases not matched to a gene. This CDR3 has 13 residues. The CDR3 coding sequence is TGTGCCTGGACCCGAGACAGGGGTAATGGCTACACCTTC. Translation: CAWTRDRGNGYTF.

V usage is TRBV28 and J usage is TRBJ1-4; D gene uncertain. CDR3 length: 18 amino acids. With 2 bases removed from V and 0 bases from J, the gap between germline ends came to 16 bases. Looked up from germline, CDR1 is MDHEN and CDR2 is SYDVKM. The CDR3 sequence is CASSLPLGRTSTNEKLFF. DNA of the CDR3: TGTGCCAGCAGTTTACCCCTGGGGAGGACTTCAACTAATGAAAAACTGTTTTTT.

The rearrangement uses TRBV4-2 and TRBJ2-1, with 13 bases lining up with TRBD2. This CDR3 comprises 17 residues. Germline CDR1 LGHNA, CDR2 YNFKEQ. V lost 0 bases and J lost 7; bases outside the gene matches: 6. CDR3 residues: CASSQDSRGLAGNEQFF. CDR3 bases: TGTGCCAGCAGCCAAGATAGTAGGGGACTAGCGGGAAATGAGCAGTTCTTC.

This sequence joins TRBV18 and TRBJ2-5; 8 bases agree with TRBD1. V lost 1 base, J lost 5 bases, and 6 bases stayed unmatched. Per the germline V gene, CDR1 is KGHSH and CDR2 is LQKENI. This CDR3 has 15 amino acids. CDR3 in amino acids: CASSPRQGAWETQYF. Written as DNA, the CDR3 is TGTGCCAGCTCACCACGGCAGGGGGCTTGGGAGACCCAGTACTTC.

This clone was seen a handful of times. This chain uses TRBV27 with TRBJ1-4; D remains unclear. Germline values: CDR1 MNHEY, CDR2 SMNVEV (reference sequence). This CDR3 comprises 16 residues. V lost 3 bases and J 10 bases, leaving 21 bases between the germline ends. CDR3 loop: CASSFRWAADEGKLFF. The CDR3 DNA follows: TGTGCCAGCAGTTTCCGTTGGGCAGCCGATGAGGGAAAACTGTTTTTT.

The chain uses TRBV3-1 (or the pseudogene TRBV3-2) and TRBJ2-1; 8 nucleotides match TRBD2. Germline V gene data show CDR1 as LGHDT and CDR2 as YNNKEL (reference sequence). V lost 10 bases, J lost 0 bases, and 8 bases stayed unmatched. The CDR3 has 15 amino acids. The CDR3 loop is CATRTSRSSYNEQFF. In DNA, the CDR3 is TGTGCCACTCGGACTAGCCGGAGCTCCTACAATGAGCAGTTCTTC.

DNA of the CDR3: TGTGCCAGCAGCCCCGGACTAGCGGGGGGCCCAGATACGCAGTATTTT. Translation: CASSPGLAGGPDTQYF. The chain joins TRBV6-2 or TRBV6-3 to TRBJ2-3; TRBD2 agrees at 14 bases. The CDR3 loop spans 16 amino acids. Germline assignment: CDR1 MNHEY and CDR2 SVGEGT. J lost 4 bases, V lost 6 bases, and 6 bases had no gene match.

This clone was counted only a few times. This sample includes further DNA sequences coding for the same CDR3. The genes are TRBV6-5 and TRBJ1-1, with D unresolved. Germline V lookup: CDR1 MNHEY, CDR2 SVGAGI. Trimming removed 6 bases at V and 4 bases at J, with 9 bases between. The CDR3 covers 12 residues. The CDR3 sequence is CASSPGGTEAFF. Here the CDR3 DNA reads TGTGCCAGCAGCCCCGGCGGCACTGAAGCTTTCTTT.

Comment on this clone: Different DNA sequences within this sample yield the same CDR3. For the CDR3, the DNA is TGTGCCAGCAGACCCGGAGGCGAAAAACTGTTTTTT. It specifies CASRPGGEKLFF. The chain combines TRBV28 with TRBJ1-4; D remains ambiguous. Looked up from germline, CDR1 is MDHEN and CDR2 is SYDVKM. Trimming removed 6 bases at V and 8 bases at J, with 10 bases between. CDR3 length equals 12 residues.

The chain links TRBV5-1 to TRBJ2-1; possibly TRBD2 for D (7 bases). The CDR3 has 13 residues. Looked up from germline, CDR1 is SGHRS and CDR2 is YFSETQ. With 4 bases removed from V and 8 bases from J, the gap between germline ends came to 13 bases. CDR3 sequence reads: CASSLPGGYEQFF. The CDR3 DNA sequence: TGCGCCAGCAGCCTTCCGGGGGGCTATGAGCAGTTCTTC.

This chain uses TRBV19 with TRBJ1-2, with 8 nucleotides matching TRBD1. The germline V gene has CDR1 LNHDA and CDR2 SQIVND (reference sequence). The CDR3 has 15 residues. Trimming removed 3 bases from V and 4 bases from J; junction bases left unmatched: 7. The CDR3 is CASSISAGGIYGYTF. CDR3 coding DNA: TGTGCCAGTAGTATCTCGGCAGGGGGCATCTATGGCTACACCTTC.

This rearrangement joins TRBV7-9 to TRBJ1-2; D gene ambiguous. The CDR3 has 13 residues. Trimming cost V 4 bases and J 8 bases, with 14 bases left between them. The germline V gene encodes CDR1 SEHNR and CDR2 FQNEAQ (reference sequence). CDR3: CASSSREGGGYTF. DNA for the CDR3: TGTGCCAGCAGCTCCCGGGAGGGCGGCGGCTACACCTTC.

The rearrangement uses TRBV10-2 and TRBJ1-1, with D possibly TRBD1 on 5 matching bases. Per germline, CDR1 WSHSY and CDR2 SAAADI. The CDR3 is 12 amino acids. The V gene lost 6 bases and the J gene lost 1 base, with 6 bases spanning the gap. The CDR3 bases are TGCGCCAGCAGAACAGGGAACACTGAAGCTTTCTTT. Translated, it gives CASRTGNTEAFF.

This chain connects TRBV18 to TRBJ2-1, with 10 bases lining up with TRBD2. V lost 4 bases to trimming and J lost 16 bases; unmatched junction nucleotides: 10. Germline V lookup: CDR1 KGHSH, CDR2 LQKENI. CDR3 length: 13 residues. The DNA of the CDR3 is TGTGCCAGCTCACGGACAGGGACTAGCGAGGGCTTCTTC. Protein: CASSRTGTSEGFF.

The chain carries TRBV29-1 and TRBJ1-1; D might be TRBD1 (6 bases). Trimming removed 7 bases at V and 3 bases at J, with 15 bases between. The germline V gene encodes CDR1 SQVTM and CDR2 ANQGSEA. This CDR3 has 13 amino acids. The CDR3 DNA follows: TGCAGCGCCCGAAGGGGGATGGACACTGAAGCTTTCTTT. The encoded protein is CSARRGMDTEAFF.